A selection of T cell receptor beta chains follows, all from one sample in a study of blood T cell repertoires in COVID-19. Here immunoSEQ multiplex PCR was the method, and the copy in TCRdb shows in-frame clones only, minus some. The data show around 230,000 clones, roughly 80% seen once. The material sequenced was peripheral blood. These receptors originate from a woman aged 80 or over with acute or convalescent COVID-19. Both conserved end residues are part of each CDR3. The D gene is left open where the match is weak. Size is stated for part of the rows, as once, few or many counts, or as a class when the clone is expanded.

clone_size	d_call	v_call	j_call	cdr3_aa	cdr3_nt
.	.	TRBV5-8	TRBJ1-2	CASSLRWRSYGYTF	TGTGCCAGCAGCTTGCGGTGGAGGTCCTATGGCTACACCTTC
.	.	TRBV18	TRBJ1-5	CASSPSGRPNQPQHF	TGTGCCAGCTCACCATCAGGCAGGCCCAATCAGCCCCAGCATTTT
.	TRBD1	TRBV5-1	TRBJ1-1	CASSLWGDRGVGEAFF	TGCGCCAGCAGCTTGTGGGGGGACAGGGGTGTTGGTGAAGCTTTCTTT
.	TRBD1	TRBV28	TRBJ1-2	CASSLQGAQYYGYTF	TGTGCCAGCAGTTTACAGGGGGCGCAATACTATGGCTACACCTTC
.	TRBD1	TRBV6-2/TRBV6-3	TRBJ1-5	CASSSPDRGINQPQHF	TGTGCCAGCAGTTCCCCGGACAGGGGAATCAATCAGCCCCAGCATTTT
once	.	TRBV4-1	TRBJ1-2	CASSRQSPGREGYTF	TGCGCCAGCAGCCGCCAAAGCCCAGGGCGCGAGGGCTACACCTTC
once	TRBD2	TRBV2	TRBJ2-3	CASGVTSGGTDTQYF	TGTGCCAGCGGGGTGACTAGCGGGGGCACAGATACGCAGTATTTT
.	.	TRBV7-2	TRBJ2-1	CASSSRQNGYNEQFF	TGTGCCAGCAGCTCTCGACAGAACGGGTACAATGAGCAGTTCTTC
.	.	TRBV25-1	TRBJ2-7	CASSAHGRQGGEQYF	TGTGCCAGCAGTGCCCATGGAAGGCAGGGGGGCGAGCAGTACTTC
.	.	TRBV28	TRBJ1-1	CASRKAPQNTEAFF	TGTGCCAGCAGGAAAGCCCCCCAGAACACTGAAGCTTTCTTT
.	.	TRBV2	TRBJ1-1	CASRVRNTEAFF	TGTGCCAGCAGGGTCAGGAACACTGAAGCTTTCTTT
.	.	TRBV6-6	TRBJ1-5	CASSYGGQGIQPQHF	TGTGCCAGCAGTTACGGGGGCCAGGGAATCCAGCCCCAGCATTTT
.	.	TRBV29-1	TRBJ1-2	CSVEGRGKGGYTF	TGCAGCGTTGAAGGGCGAGGGAAAGGTGGCTACACCTTC
.	.	TRBV11-2	TRBJ2-7	CASSLGQGPLYEQYF	TGTGCCAGCAGCTTAGGGCAGGGGCCCCTCTACGAGCAGTACTTC
.	TRBD1	TRBV7-9	TRBJ2-2	CASSLSGTGKAGELFF	TGTGCCAGCAGCTTAAGTGGGACAGGGAAGGCCGGGGAGCTGTTTTTT
.	.	TRBV5-6	TRBJ1-5	CASSVGLFSNQPQHF	TGTGCCAGCAGCGTAGGACTTTTTAGCAATCAGCCCCAGCATTTT
once	.	TRBV27	TRBJ1-2	CASSPNSRLGRDYGYTF	TGTGCCAGCAGTCCAAACTCCCGCCTGGGGCGCGACTATGGCTACACCTTC
few	.	TRBV4-1	TRBJ2-7	CASSTGIRGEQYF	TGCGCCAGCAGTACGGGAATACGGGGCGAGCAGTACTTC
few	.	TRBV11-3	TRBJ2-2	CASSGRGGNTGELFF	TGTGCCAGCAGCGGAAGGGGAGGAAACACCGGGGAGCTGTTTTTT
.	.	TRBV28	TRBJ2-1	CASSLPKLELATLNEQFF	TGTGCCAGCAGTCTTCCTAAGCTGGAATTAGCGACCCTTAATGAGCAGTTCTTC
.	TRBD2	TRBV11-2	TRBJ2-7	CASSLAGGSHEQYF	TGTGCCAGCAGCCTAGCGGGGGGCTCCCACGAGCAGTACTTC
.	TRBD1	TRBV5-6	TRBJ1-5	CASSLQGENQPQHF	TGTGCCAGCAGCTTGCAGGGGGAAAATCAGCCCCAGCATTTT
few	TRBD2	TRBV6-1	TRBJ2-3	CASSDGRGGNTDTQYF	TGTGCCAGCAGTGATGGGCGGGGGGGCAACACAGATACGCAGTATTTT
.	TRBD1	TRBV5-1	TRBJ2-5	CASSTGQGPRYQETQYF	TGCGCCAGCAGCACGGGACAGGGCCCCCGGTACCAAGAGACCCAGTACTTC
.	TRBD2	TRBV20-1	TRBJ2-4	CSASASGALAKNIQYF	TGCAGTGCTAGTGCTAGCGGGGCTTTAGCCAAAAACATTCAGTACTTC
.	.	TRBV18	TRBJ1-3	CASSESSGNTIYF	TGTGCCAGCTCGGAGTCCTCTGGAAACACCATATATTTT
.	.	TRBV9	TRBJ2-1	CASSVAGTGLDNEQFF	TGTGCCAGCAGCGTAGCTGGCACAGGTTTAGACAATGAGCAGTTCTTC
.	TRBD1	TRBV6-5	TRBJ2-7	CASASGTADSYEQYF	TGTGCCAGCGCCTCCGGGACAGCCGACTCCTACGAGCAGTACTTC
.	.	TRBV27	TRBJ2-7	CATSRVLGYEQYF	TGTGCCACCTCCAGGGTCTTAGGCTACGAGCAGTACTTC
.	.	TRBV6-1	TRBJ2-5	CASSDTQETQYF	TGTGCCAGCAGTGACACACAAGAGACCCAGTACTTC